Following are 27 T cell receptor beta chains from one sample sequenced in a study of response to subunit inactivated influenza vaccine. TCRdb independently ran MiXCR on the RT-PCR reads; one entry per CDR3 protein. The sample lists 500,000 to 600,000 distinct CDR3 sequences; about 11% were seen once. A further study also used this sample, focusing on T cells expressing NK-cell markers. This second report adds: Scientists made TCR beta cDNA using 5'RACE template switching with UMIs.

Sequenced here: PBMCs from blood, sampled on the day of vaccination. The receptors derive from a man aged 50-59 years who received an inactivated influenza vaccine.

In its sample, this clonotype was seen a few times. The rearrangement links TRBV4-3 to TRBJ2-7; 14 bases align to TRBD2. Germline-derived CDR1 and CDR2 are LGHNA and YSLEER. V dropped 3 bases and J dropped 4; count of bases not matched to a gene: 5. This CDR3 region has 16 residues. CDR3 DNA sequence: TGCGCCAGCAGCCAGGAGGGACTAGCGGGAGATTACGAGCAGTACTTC. It specifies CASSQEGLAGDYEQYF.

This clonotype was counted many times. This chain connects TRBV29-1 to TRBJ2-7; D is perhaps TRBD1 (5 bases). Germline V gene lookup returns CDR1 SQVTM and CDR2 ANQGSEA. The V end was cut by 7 bases, the J end by 0 bases, with 10 bases between. The CDR3 runs 12 residues. CDR3 protein: CSARQTSYEQYF. CDR3 DNA: TGCAGCGCTAGACAGACCTCCTACGAGCAGTACTTC.

The genes are TRBV20-1 and TRBJ2-7; perhaps TRBD2 as D (5 bases). V shed 0 bases and J shed 2 bases, with 17 bases lying between them. The CDR3 totals 16 residues. Germline V lookup: CDR1 DFQATT, CDR2 SNEGSKA (reference sequence). As DNA, the CDR3 is TGCAGTGCTAGAGATCTAGAGGGTAAGGATCCCTACGAGCAGTACTTC. Translation gives CSARDLEGKDPYEQYF.

This clonotype was counted a few times. J is TRBJ2-3 and V is TRBV6-2 or TRBV6-3; D perhaps matches TRBD2 (6 bases). CDR1 MNHEY and CDR2 SVGEGT come from the germline V gene. The CDR3 is 16 amino acids. Trimming removed 5 bases at V and 8 bases at J, with 23 bases between. Written as DNA, the CDR3 is TGTGCCAGCAGTGCCCCCGCTCAGGCCTTGGGGGGTACGCAGTATTTT. Translating gives CASSAPAQALGGTQYF.

The table lists this clonotype with many counts. The J gene is TRBJ1-2, the V gene TRBV6-5; D unresolved. Germline-derived CDR1 and CDR2 are MNHEY and SVGAGI. Trimming cost V 0 bases and J 0 bases, with 8 bases left between them. The CDR3 has 15 residues. CDR3 coding DNA: TGTGCCAGCAGTTACTCGGGCCGATCTAACTATGGCTACACCTTC. Translating it yields CASSYSGRSNYGYTF.

The chain uses TRBV27 and TRBJ2-1; D unclear. This CDR3 has 13 amino acids. CDR1 MNHEY and CDR2 SMNVEV come from the germline V gene (reference sequence). The germline V and J ends were trimmed by 3 bases and 5 bases, with 8 bases remaining between them. This CDR3 reads CASSFIRDNEQFF. The CDR3 nucleotides are TGTGCCAGCAGTTTTATTCGGGACAATGAGCAGTTCTTC.

V gene TRBV28 combines with J gene TRBJ2-2; TRBD2 aligns across 8 bases. This CDR3 comprises 15 residues. V dropped 5 bases and J dropped 6; count of bases not matched to a gene: 8. Germline-derived CDR1 and CDR2 are MDHEN and SYDVKM. In nucleotides, the CDR3 is TGTGCCAGCAGTAAGGGACTAGTAAGGCCCGGGGAGCTGTTTTTT. It encodes CASSKGLVRPGELFF.

The J gene is TRBJ2-5, the V gene TRBV5-1; 10 nucleotides match TRBD2. From germline, CDR1 is SGHRS and CDR2 YFSETQ. The CDR3 spans 19 residues. The junction had 12 bases not matched to a gene; V was cut back by 0 bases and J by 1 base. DNA of the CDR3: TGCGCCAGCAGCTTGGCCCTCTATCCTAGCGGGAGTCTCCAAGAGACCCAGTACTTC. This codes for CASSLALYPSGSLQETQYF.

The rearrangement joins TRBV6-5 to TRBJ1-5, with TRBD1 as a possible D gene (5 bases). In germline, CDR1 is MNHEY, CDR2 SVGAGI. V lost 0 bases and J 9 bases, leaving 12 bases between the germline ends. This CDR3 is 14 amino acids long. The CDR3 protein is CASSYSGGSLPQHF. In DNA, the CDR3 is TGTGCCAGCAGTTACTCGGGGGGATCGCTGCCCCAGCATTTT.

At least ten counts were recorded for this clonotype. This chain uses TRBV20-1 with TRBJ2-3, with 11 positions matching TRBD2. The CDR3 consists of 15 residues. The trim removed 3 bases at V and 3 bases at J, leaving 5 bases unmatched. The germline V gene has CDR1 DFQATT and CDR2 SNEGSKA (reference sequence). CDR3 DNA sequence: TGCAGTGCTAGGATACTAGCGGGAGCTACAGATACGCAGTATTTT. Translation gives CSARILAGATDTQYF.

The V gene is TRBV7-8, the J gene TRBJ2-5; 7 bases align to TRBD2. V gave up 2 bases and J gave up 7 bases; unmatched junction bases: 10. Germline CDR1 and CDR2: SGHVS and FQNEAQ. The CDR3 has 15 amino acids. The CDR3 DNA reads as TGTGCCAGCAGCTTAAGACCTAGCGGACCGGGGACCCAGTACTTC. It encodes CASSLRPSGPGTQYF.

V gene TRBV29-1 combines with J gene TRBJ2-7; 8 bases match TRBD1. Trimming removed 3 bases from V and 3 bases from J; junction bases left unmatched: 10. CDR3 size: 15 residues. Germline V CDR1 and CDR2: SQVTM, ANQGSEA. CDR3 amino acids: CSVEQGANGNYEQYF. Here the CDR3 DNA reads TGCAGCGTTGAGCAGGGGGCGAATGGGAACTACGAGCAGTACTTC.

This sequence joins TRBV7-8 and TRBJ2-1, with TRBD2 matching over 8 bases. Trimming cost V 2 bases and J 3 bases; bases outside gene matches: 6. Germline loops: CDR1 SGHVS, CDR2 FQNEAQ. The CDR3 totals 16 residues. The CDR3: CASSLLSGLGYNEQFF. CDR3 bases: TGTGCCAGCAGCTTACTTTCGGGACTAGGCTACAATGAGCAGTTCTTC.

V usage is TRBV7-9 and J usage is TRBJ1-1; tentative D call: TRBD1 (6 bases). V was clipped by 4 bases and J by 2 bases, with 14 bases between them. This CDR3 is 15 amino acids long. From germline, CDR1 is SEHNR and CDR2 FQNEAQ (reference sequence). Here the CDR3 reads CASSSLDRRNTEAFF. CDR3 nucleotides: TGTGCCAGCAGCTCTCTGGACAGACGAAACACTGAAGCTTTCTTT.

The chain is built from TRBV29-1 and TRBJ2-5, with 7 bases fitting TRBD1. The CDR3 loop spans 14 amino acids. CDR1 is SQVTM, CDR2 ANQGSEA, per germline. Unmatched junction bases numbered 8, after V lost 2 bases and J lost 5 bases. The CDR3 here is CSVEPPTGTETQYF. The CDR3 coding sequence is TGCAGCGTTGAACCCCCGACAGGGACGGAGACCCAGTACTTC.

The V and J genes are TRBV12-3 or TRBV12-4 and TRBJ2-3, with D hard to call. The CDR3 is 11 residues long. The germline V and J ends were trimmed by 5 bases and 10 bases, with 10 bases remaining between them. CDR3 nucleotides: TGTGCCAGCAGTACAAAGTATGCGCAGTATTTT. It yields the protein CASSTKYAQYF.

This clonotype was seen only a few times. The chain joins TRBV11-2 to TRBJ2-1, with D unresolved. The CDR3 consists of 18 residues. Trimming removed 5 bases at V and 4 bases at J, with 24 bases between. CDR1 and CDR2 (germline): SGHAT, FQNNGV. Here the CDR3 DNA reads TGTGCCAGCAGCCCAGCCCTCCATGGGTCCCCACGGTACAATGAGCAGTTCTTC. Translation gives CASSPALHGSPRYNEQFF.

This clonotype has at least ten counts. The rearrangement joins TRBV29-1 to TRBJ2-1; D ambiguous. V was cut by 1 base and J by 2 bases, with 12 bases left in between. The V gene's germline CDR1 is SQVTM and CDR2 ANQGSEA. The CDR3 runs to 15 residues. As DNA, the CDR3 is TGCAGCGTTGAAGTAGGGAATTACGCCTACAATGAGCAGTTCTTC. Protein sequence: CSVEVGNYAYNEQFF.

This chain uses TRBV7-9 with TRBJ2-1; 9 bases map to TRBD1. With V trimmed by 6 bases and J by 4 bases, 7 bases remained unmatched. Germline CDR1 SEHNR, CDR2 FQNEAQ (reference sequence). The CDR3 covers 15 residues. CDR3: CASSKGGQGYNEQFF. CDR3 in DNA: TGTGCCAGCAGTAAGGGGGGACAGGGATACAATGAGCAGTTCTTC.

This clonotype was detected only a few times. The chain is built from TRBV7-2 and TRBJ1-6, with D possibly TRBD1 on 6 matching bases. CDR3 length: 17 residues. V shed 0 bases and J shed 0 bases, with 9 bases lying between them. In germline, CDR1 is SGHTA, CDR2 FQGNSA. In nucleotides, the CDR3 is TGTGCCAGCAGCTTAGCCGGGGGGGCCTCCTATAATTCACCCCTCCACTTT. Amino acid sequence: CASSLAGGASYNSPLHF.

This clonotype was seen at least ten times. The V call is TRBV6-2 or TRBV6-3, the J call TRBJ2-7; D perhaps matches TRBD1 (6 bases). The CDR3 has 13 residues. CDR1 MNHEY and CDR2 SVGEGT come from the germline V gene. Trimming pared 1 base from V and 4 bases from J, leaving 8 bases between. The CDR3 DNA is TGTGCCAGCAGTTACTTTCAGGGGTACGAGCAGTACTTC. It yields the protein CASSYFQGYEQYF.

This chain joins TRBV7-2 and TRBJ2-2; D is unclear. This CDR3 has 15 amino acids. The ends were cut back, 4 bases at V and 0 bases at J, with 9 bases in the middle. CDR1 is SGHTA and CDR2 is FQGNSA in the germline V gene. The CDR3 region is CASSSRASNTGELFF. CDR3 bases: TGTGCCAGCAGCTCCCGGGCCTCGAACACCGGGGAGCTGTTTTTT.

This sequence joins TRBV4-2 and TRBJ2-3; perhaps TRBD2 as D (5 bases). The length of the CDR3 is 17 residues. Per germline, CDR1 LGHNA and CDR2 YNFKEQ. V was cut by 1 base and J by 4 bases, with 18 bases left in between. The CDR3 loop is CASSQAPIHGMADTQYF. CDR3 nucleotides: TGTGCCAGCAGCCAAGCTCCGATTCACGGGATGGCAGATACGCAGTATTTT.

This clonotype was detected ten times or more. The chain carries TRBV12-3 or TRBV12-4 and TRBJ2-7, with 9 bases fitting TRBD1. CDR3 length equals 14 residues. J was trimmed by 6 bases and V by 5 bases; bases with no gene match: 8. Here the CDR3 DNA reads TGTGCCAGCAGTCCCGGGACAGGGCCAAGCGAGCAGTACTTC. Protein sequence: CASSPGTGPSEQYF.

This clonotype has just a few counts. The rearrangement joins TRBV18 to TRBJ2-4; 9 bases match TRBD2. From germline, CDR1 is KGHSH and CDR2 LQKENI. The trim removed 0 bases at V and 7 bases at J, leaving 4 bases unmatched. The CDR3 has 15 amino acids. CDR3 amino acids: CASSPPASGTNIQYF. CDR3 DNA sequence: TGTGCCAGCTCACCACCGGCTAGCGGGACCAACATTCAGTACTTC.

This clonotype was found many times. The rearrangement joins TRBV24-1 to TRBJ2-5; D not certain. This CDR3 has 12 residues. Germline CDR1 is KGHDR and CDR2 is SFDVKD. Trimming removed 0 bases from V and 5 bases from J, with 3 bases in between. In nucleotides, the CDR3 is TGTGCCACCAGTGATTTGAGGGAGACCCAGTACTTC. Protein: CATSDLRETQYF.

This clonotype was detected only a few times. The chain uses TRBV24-1 and TRBJ2-1, with 11 nucleotides matching TRBD2. CDR1 is KGHDR and CDR2 is SFDVKD in the germline V gene. Unmatched junction bases numbered 11, after V lost 2 bases and J lost 0 bases. CDR3 length equals 20 residues. CDR3 nucleotides: TGTGCCACCAGTGATTCCGGGACTAGCGGTACGACCCTCTCCTACAATGAGCAGTTCTTC. Translated, it gives CATSDSGTSGTTLSYNEQFF.